Below, 20 T cell receptor beta chains from the same sample are listed, as sequenced in a study of shared clonotypes between healthy human individuals. TCRdb keeps only in-frame clones here, not all; method: immunoSEQ multiplex PCR. The table includes about 2.3 million clones, under 95% detected once. Sequenced sample: naive CD4+ T cells from PBMCs. Subset reported: CD45RA+ positively selected. These receptors were taken from a man aged 18 to 35 in good health. Some clones in this sample may be carry-over from other donors' samples.

This clone was seen a few times. The V and J genes are TRBV14 and TRBJ1-4; D possibly corresponds to TRBD1 (5 bases). Germline V gene data show CDR1 as SGHDN and CDR2 as FVKESK. V was cut by 1 base and J by 11 bases, with 14 bases left in between. The CDR3 is 14 residues long. CDR3 DNA: TGTGCCAGCAGCCAAGCGAGACAGCCTCGGAAACTGTTTTTT. Encoded protein: CASSQARQPRKLFF.

The chain has TRBV5-1 and TRBJ2-6; TRBD1 matches at 7 bases. V was pared by 3 bases and J by 2 bases, with 5 bases of the junction left unmatched. CDR3 size: 16 residues. Germline CDR1 reads SGHRS; CDR2 reads YFSETQ. The CDR3 bases are TGCGCCAGCAGCTGGACAGGAACCGCTGGGGCCAACGTCCTGACTTTC. Its translation is CASSWTGTAGANVLTF. The variable domain in full, with the rest retrieved from reference TRBV5-1 and TRBJ2-6, is KAGVTQTPRYLIKTRGQQVTLSCSPISGHRSVSWYQQTPGQGLQFLFEYFSETQRNKGNFPGRFSGRQFSNSRSEMNVSTLELGDSALYLCASSWTGTAGANVLTFGAGSRLTVL.

This rearrangement joins TRBV5-1 to TRBJ1-2; D is undetermined. The CDR3 is 15 residues long. Germline CDR1 and CDR2: SGHRS and YFSETQ. The germline V and J ends were trimmed by 0 bases and 4 bases, with 13 bases remaining between them. In DNA form, the CDR3 reads TGCGCCAGCAGCTTGGGGGCAGCCGCGACCTATGGCTACACCTTC. Its translation is CASSLGAAATYGYTF.

The J gene is TRBJ1-5, the V gene TRBV4-1; unclear D gene. Trimming took 0 bases from V and 3 from J, leaving 3 bases between them. The V gene's germline CDR1 is MGHRA and CDR2 YSYEKL. The CDR3 is 13 amino acids. This CDR3 reads CASSQDHNQPQHF. The CDR3 DNA reads as TGCGCCAGCAGCCAAGACCACAATCAGCCCCAGCATTTT.

The count of this clone is one. The rearrangement links TRBV28 to TRBJ2-1; D gene unclear. Looked up from germline, CDR1 is MDHEN and CDR2 is SYDVKM. The CDR3 covers 15 residues. Trimming shortened V by 5 bases and J by 8 bases, and 19 bases separated the two germline ends. The CDR3 region is CASSLVEELRDEQFF. The CDR3 DNA is TGTGCCAGCAGTCTCGTCGAGGAACTTCGGGATGAGCAGTTCTTC.

V and J are TRBV18 and TRBJ2-7; no clear D gene. The germline gives CDR1 KGHSH, CDR2 LQKENI. V lost 2 bases and J 5 bases, leaving 16 bases between the germline ends. The CDR3 spans 15 residues. The CDR3 bases are TGTGCCAGCTCACCAAGTCAGAACCAGGCTAACGAGCAGTACTTC. This codes for CASSPSQNQANEQYF.

This sequence joins TRBV5-1 and TRBJ2-3, with 7 bases aligning to TRBD2. Looked up from germline, CDR1 is SGHRS and CDR2 is YFSETQ. The trim removed 4 bases at V and 0 bases at J, leaving 11 bases unmatched. CDR3 length: 17 residues. This CDR3 reads CASSLAPSGSSTDTQYF. CDR3 DNA sequence: TGCGCCAGCAGCCTGGCCCCTAGCGGCAGCAGCACAGATACGCAGTATTTT.

The chain is built from TRBV5-1 and TRBJ2-1; D possibly uses TRBD1 or TRBD2 (5 bases each). Germline CDR1 is SGHRS and CDR2 is YFSETQ. This CDR3 region has 16 residues. Trimming removed 1 base from V and 2 bases from J, with 13 bases in between. The chain's CDR3 is CASSLRDGAAYNEQFF. For the CDR3, the DNA is TGCGCCAGCAGCTTGCGGGACGGAGCGGCCTACAATGAGCAGTTCTTC.

This rearrangement joins TRBV7-9 to TRBJ1-2; no clear D. The V gene's germline CDR1 is SEHNR and CDR2 FQNEAQ (reference sequence). Trimming stripped 4 bases from V and 13 bases from J, with 13 bases between. The CDR3 contains 11 residues. The CDR3 spells CASSSGLRLTF. The CDR3 region has the DNA TGTGCCAGCAGCTCTGGACTGCGGCTCACCTTC.

This clone was counted once. This rearrangement joins TRBV27 to TRBJ1-2, with TRBD1 as a possible D gene (5 bases). The germline V and J ends were trimmed by 6 bases and 3 bases, with 14 bases remaining between them. The CDR3 contains 14 residues. Germline assignment: CDR1 MNHEY and CDR2 SMNVEV (reference sequence). The CDR3 sequence: CASRSVGRDYGYTF. As DNA, the CDR3 is TGTGCCAGCAGGTCGGTGGGCAGGGACTATGGCTACACCTTC.

This sequence joins TRBV25-1 and TRBJ2-7, with 10 bases aligning to TRBD1. This CDR3 spans 15 amino acids. J lost 7 bases, V lost 8 bases, and 14 bases had no gene match. The V gene's germline CDR1 is MGHDK and CDR2 SYGVNS. The CDR3 coding sequence is TGTGCCAGCGGAGGTGGACAGGGGGTTTCGGGGGAGCAGTACTTC. Translated: CASGGGQGVSGEQYF.

This sequence joins TRBV21-1 and TRBJ2-3; TRBD2 is the table's D call and was not checked against the DNA. TRBV21-1 is labeled a pseudogene. This CDR3 region has 19 residues. CDR3 residues: CASSKLGLAGVCGTDTQYF. The CDR3 DNA reads TGTGCCAGCAGCAAATTAGGACTAGCGGGAGTCTGTGGCACAGATACGCAGTATTTT.

CDR3 in DNA: TGTGCCAGCAGTTTATCGGGGGAGCATGGCTACACCTTC. This sequence encodes CASSLSGEHGYTF. The chain recombines TRBV28 with TRBJ1-2; possibly TRBD1 for D (5 bases). The CDR3 totals 13 residues. Germline CDR1 is MDHEN and CDR2 is SYDVKM. Trimming cost V 1 base and J 6 bases, with 9 bases left between them.

The rearrangement joins TRBV19 to TRBJ2-7, with D perhaps matching TRBD1 (6 bases). CDR3 length: 15 amino acids. V gave up 7 bases and J gave up 2 bases, with 18 bases separating them. Germline CDR1 LNHDA, CDR2 SQIVND (reference sequence). CDR3 protein: CASTLTGGVTYEQYF. CDR3 nucleotide sequence: TGTGCCAGTACCTTGACAGGAGGCGTCACCTACGAGCAGTACTTC.

This clone was counted between two and nine times. V usage is TRBV6-1 and J usage is TRBJ1-1; a possible D gene is TRBD1 (6 bases). V was trimmed by 6 bases and J by 11 bases, leaving 19 bases between them. CDR1 is MNHNS and CDR2 is SASEGT in the germline V gene. The CDR3 has 13 amino acids. The CDR3 DNA sequence: TGTGCCAGCAGGGGGGCGGGGCGCTACGAGGCTTTCTTT. Translation gives CASRGAGRYEAFF.

On this clone: This same CDR3 is encoded by further DNA sequences in the sample. This sequence joins TRBV7-2 and TRBJ2-1; possibly TRBD2 for D (5 bases). Looked up from germline, CDR1 is SGHTA and CDR2 is FQGNSA. V dropped 3 bases and J dropped 4 bases, with 7 bases sitting between them. This CDR3 spans 13 amino acids. CDR3 amino acids: CASSFSGYNEQFF. CDR3 DNA sequence: TGTGCCAGCAGCTTTTCGGGATACAATGAGCAGTTCTTC.

The chain links TRBV5-6 to TRBJ2-5; D remains ambiguous. Near its end, the DNA agrees better with TRBJ2-7, so the J call may be wrong. The CDR3 loop spans 13 amino acids. Germline V gives CDR1 SGHDT, CDR2 YYEEEE. The CDR3 DNA reads as TGTGCCAGCAGCCCGACCCATACCTACGAGCAGTACTTC. This gives the protein CASSPTHTYEQYF.

The V gene is TRBV5-1, the J gene TRBJ1-1; D gene uncertain. Per the germline V gene, CDR1 is SGHRS and CDR2 is YFSETQ. This CDR3 comprises 15 residues. Trimming shortened V by 0 bases and J by 1 base, and 10 bases separated the two germline ends. The CDR3 nucleotides read TGCGCCAGCAGCTTGGACATCTTGGGGAACACTGAAGCTTTCTTT. Its protein product is CASSLDILGNTEAFF.

The chain uses TRBV29-1 and TRBJ2-7, with D possibly being TRBD1 (5 bases). The CDR3 spans 11 residues. The V gene's germline CDR1 is SQVTM and CDR2 ANQGSEA. With 2 bases removed from V and 12 bases from J, the gap between germline ends came to 14 bases. CDR3 sequence reads: CSVESKGAPYF. CDR3 bases: TGCAGCGTTGAATCTAAAGGGGCACCGTACTTC.

The rearrangement joins TRBV28 to TRBJ1-1; no reliable D call. Per the germline V gene, CDR1 is MDHEN and CDR2 is SYDVKM. With 6 bases removed from V and 0 bases from J, the gap between germline ends came to 8 bases. CDR3 size: 13 residues. CDR3 bases: TGTGCCAGCAGGGCCGGGATGAACACTGAAGCTTTCTTT. Its translation is CASRAGMNTEAFF.